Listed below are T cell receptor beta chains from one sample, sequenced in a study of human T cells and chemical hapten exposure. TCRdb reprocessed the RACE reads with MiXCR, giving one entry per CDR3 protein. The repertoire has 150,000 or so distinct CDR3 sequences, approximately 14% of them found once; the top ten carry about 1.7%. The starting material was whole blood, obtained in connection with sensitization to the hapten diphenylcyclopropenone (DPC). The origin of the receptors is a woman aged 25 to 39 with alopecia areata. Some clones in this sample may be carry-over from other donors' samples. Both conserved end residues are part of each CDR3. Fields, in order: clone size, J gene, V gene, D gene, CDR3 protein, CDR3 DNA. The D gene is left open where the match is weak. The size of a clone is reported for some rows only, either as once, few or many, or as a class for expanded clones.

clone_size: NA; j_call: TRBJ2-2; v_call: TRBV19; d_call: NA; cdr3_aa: CASSKPGHSNTGELFF; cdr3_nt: TGTGCCAGTAGTAAACCGGGACACTCGAACACCGGGGAGCTGTTTTTT
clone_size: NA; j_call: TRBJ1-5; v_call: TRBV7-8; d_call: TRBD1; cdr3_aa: CASSTQPGGNNQPQHF; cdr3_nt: TGTGCCAGCAGCACCCAACCAGGGGGAAACAATCAGCCCCAGCATTTT
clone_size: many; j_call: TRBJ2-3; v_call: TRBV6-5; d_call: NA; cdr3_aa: CASRDGTDTQYF; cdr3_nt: TGTGCCAGCAGGGATGGGACAGATACGCAGTATTTT
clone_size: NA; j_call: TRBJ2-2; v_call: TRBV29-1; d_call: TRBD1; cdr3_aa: CSASRTGANTGELFF; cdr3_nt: TGCAGCGCCTCCAGGACAGGGGCGAACACCGGGGAGCTGTTTTTT
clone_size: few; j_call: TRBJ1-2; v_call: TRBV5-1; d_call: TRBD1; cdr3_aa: CASSLEGQRSETGANYGYTF; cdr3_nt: TGCGCCAGCAGCTTGGAAGGTCAAAGATCGGAGACAGGGGCAAACTATGGCTACACCTTC
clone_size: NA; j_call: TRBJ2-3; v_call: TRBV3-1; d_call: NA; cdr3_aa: CASSQDGGAVPSTDTQYF; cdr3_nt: TGTGCCAGCAGCCAAGATGGGGGCGCGGTACCTAGCACAGATACGCAGTATTTT
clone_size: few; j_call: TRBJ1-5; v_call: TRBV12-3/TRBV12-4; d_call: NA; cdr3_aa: CASEGIQPQHF; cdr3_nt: TGTGCCAGCGAAGGGATTCAGCCCCAGCATTTT
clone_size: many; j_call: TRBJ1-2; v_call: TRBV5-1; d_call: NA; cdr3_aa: CASSPGGGVGGYTF; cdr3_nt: TGCGCCAGCAGTCCGGGCGGAGGAGTCGGTGGCTACACCTTC
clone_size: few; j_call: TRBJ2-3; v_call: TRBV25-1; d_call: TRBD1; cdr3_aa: CASSGMTGSTDTQYF; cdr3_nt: TGTGCCAGCAGTGGGATGACAGGGAGCACAGATACGCAGTATTTT
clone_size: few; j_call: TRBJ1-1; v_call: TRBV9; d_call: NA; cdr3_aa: CASSVDLGPGAEAFF; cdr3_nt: TGTGCCAGCAGCGTAGATTTGGGGCCGGGGGCTGAAGCTTTCTTT
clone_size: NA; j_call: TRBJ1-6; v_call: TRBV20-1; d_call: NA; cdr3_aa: CSARGRGWPPLHF; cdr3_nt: TGCAGTGCTAGAGGCAGGGGCTGGCCACCCCTCCACTTT
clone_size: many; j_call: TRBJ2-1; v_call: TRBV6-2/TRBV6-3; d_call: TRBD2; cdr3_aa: CASSRLAGVYNEQFF; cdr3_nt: TGTGCCAGCAGCAGACTAGCGGGGGTCTACAATGAGCAGTTCTTC
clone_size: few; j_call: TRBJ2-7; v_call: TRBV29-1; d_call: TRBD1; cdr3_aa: CSVGTGTGTVVYEQYF; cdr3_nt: TGCAGCGTGGGAACGGGGACAGGGACGGTGGTCTACGAGCAGTACTTC
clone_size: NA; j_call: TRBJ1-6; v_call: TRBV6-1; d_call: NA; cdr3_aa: CASIAAGSSYNSPLHF; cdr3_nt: TGTGCCAGCATCGCTGCAGGGAGCTCCTATAATTCACCCCTCCACTTT
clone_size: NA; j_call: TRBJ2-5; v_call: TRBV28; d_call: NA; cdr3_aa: CASTPAVPQGKETQYF; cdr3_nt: TGTGCCAGCACCCCCGCGGTCCCCCAGGGCAAAGAGACCCAGTACTTC
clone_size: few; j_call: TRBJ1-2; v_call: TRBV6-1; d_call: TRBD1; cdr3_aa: CASSLNRGYGYTF; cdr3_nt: TGTGCCAGCAGTCTCAACAGGGGATATGGCTACACCTTC
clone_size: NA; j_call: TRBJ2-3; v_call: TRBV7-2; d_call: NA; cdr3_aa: CASRAGSSTDTQYF; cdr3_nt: TGTGCCAGCAGGGCGGGATCTAGCACAGATACGCAGTATTTT
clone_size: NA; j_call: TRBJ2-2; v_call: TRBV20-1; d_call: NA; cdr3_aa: CSARATGRAGELFF; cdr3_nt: TGCAGTGCTAGAGCCACAGGGAGGGCCGGGGAGCTGTTTTTT
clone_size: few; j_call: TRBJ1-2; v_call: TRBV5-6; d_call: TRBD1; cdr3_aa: CASNSDRGQRGYTF; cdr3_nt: TGTGCCAGCAACTCGGACAGGGGGCAAAGAGGCTACACCTTC
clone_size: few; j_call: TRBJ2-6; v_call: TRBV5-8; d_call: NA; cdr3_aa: CASSLGLTSGANVLTF; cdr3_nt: TGTGCCAGCAGCTTGGGACTGACCTCTGGGGCCAACGTCCTGACTTTC
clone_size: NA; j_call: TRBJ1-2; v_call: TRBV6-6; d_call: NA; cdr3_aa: CASSGTNSYGYTF; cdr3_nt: TGTGCCAGCAGTGGGACAAACTCCTATGGCTACACCTTC
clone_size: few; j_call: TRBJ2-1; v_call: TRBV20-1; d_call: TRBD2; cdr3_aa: CSAPGRAREGNNEQFF; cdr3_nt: TGCAGTGCCCCAGGCCGGGCGCGGGAGGGGAACAATGAGCAGTTCTTC
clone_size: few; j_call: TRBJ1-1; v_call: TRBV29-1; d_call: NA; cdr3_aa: CSVEDRTGPMNTEAFF; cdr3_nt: TGCAGCGTTGAAGATCGGACGGGTCCCATGAACACTGAAGCTTTCTTT
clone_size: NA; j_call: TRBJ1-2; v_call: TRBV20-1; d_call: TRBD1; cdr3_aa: CSAPTGYDYGYTF; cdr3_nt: TGCAGTGCTCCGACAGGGTACGACTATGGCTACACCTTC
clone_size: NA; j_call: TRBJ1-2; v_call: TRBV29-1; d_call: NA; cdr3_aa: CSVDRANYGYTF; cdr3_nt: TGCAGCGTTGACAGGGCTAACTATGGCTACACCTTC
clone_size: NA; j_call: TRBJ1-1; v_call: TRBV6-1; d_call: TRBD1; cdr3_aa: CASSENRGTEAFF; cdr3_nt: TGTGCCAGCAGTGAAAACAGGGGAACTGAAGCTTTCTTT
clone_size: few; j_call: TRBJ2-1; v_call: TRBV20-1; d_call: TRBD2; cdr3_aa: CSAAGDEQFF; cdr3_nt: TGCAGTGCCGCGGGAGATGAGCAGTTCTTC
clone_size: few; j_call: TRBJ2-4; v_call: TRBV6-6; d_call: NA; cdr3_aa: CASSREKNIQYF; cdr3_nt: TGTGCCAGCAGTAGGGAGAAAAACATTCAGTACTTC
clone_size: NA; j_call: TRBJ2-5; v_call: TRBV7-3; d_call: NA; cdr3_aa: CASSLYSEETQYF; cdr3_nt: TGTGCCAGCAGCTTATACAGTGAAGAGACCCAGTACTTC
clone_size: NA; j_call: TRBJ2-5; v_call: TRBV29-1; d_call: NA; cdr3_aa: CSVEGLPGGGETQYF; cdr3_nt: TGCAGCGTCGAGGGTCTCCCTGGAGGAGGAGAGACCCAGTACTTC
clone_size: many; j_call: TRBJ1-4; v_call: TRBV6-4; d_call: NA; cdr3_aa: CANRVPNEKLFF; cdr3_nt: TGTGCCAACAGGGTTCCTAATGAAAAACTGTTTTTT
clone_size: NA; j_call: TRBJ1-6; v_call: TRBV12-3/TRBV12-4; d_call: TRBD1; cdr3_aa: CASSPWTGMASPLHF; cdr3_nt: TGTGCCAGCAGTCCCTGGACAGGGATGGCTTCACCCCTCCACTTT
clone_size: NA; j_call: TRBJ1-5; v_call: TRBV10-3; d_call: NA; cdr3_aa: CAISEGGGPQHF; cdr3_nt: TGTGCCATCAGTGAGGGTGGGGGGCCCCAGCATTTT
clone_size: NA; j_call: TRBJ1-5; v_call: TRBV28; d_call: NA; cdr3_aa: CASRRGQPQHF; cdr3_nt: TGTGCCAGCAGACGCGGTCAGCCCCAGCATTTT
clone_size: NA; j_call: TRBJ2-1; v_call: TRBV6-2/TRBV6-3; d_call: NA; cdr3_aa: CASSYGPREQFF; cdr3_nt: TGTGCCAGCAGTTACGGGCCACGGGAGCAGTTCTTC
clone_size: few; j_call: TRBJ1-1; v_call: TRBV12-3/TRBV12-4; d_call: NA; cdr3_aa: CASIIRTGTEAFF; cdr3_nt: TGTGCCAGCATTATCAGGACGGGCACTGAAGCTTTCTTT
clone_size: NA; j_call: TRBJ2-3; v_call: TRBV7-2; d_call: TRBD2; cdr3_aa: CASSPRTSGRTDTQYF; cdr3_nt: TGTGCCAGCAGCCCCCGGACTAGCGGCCGCACAGATACGCAGTATTTT
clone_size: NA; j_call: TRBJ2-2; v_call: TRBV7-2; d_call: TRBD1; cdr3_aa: CASSLPTGGSTGELFF; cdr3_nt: TGTGCCAGCAGCTTACCGACAGGGGGCAGCACCGGGGAGCTGTTTTTT
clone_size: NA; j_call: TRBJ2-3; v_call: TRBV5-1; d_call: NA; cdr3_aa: CASSLQGPDTQYF; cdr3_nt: TGCGCCAGCAGCTTGCAGGGGCCAGATACGCAGTATTTT
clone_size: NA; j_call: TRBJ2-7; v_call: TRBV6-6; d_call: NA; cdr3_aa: CASSYGTSYEQYF; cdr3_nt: TGTGCCAGCAGCTACGGGACCTCCTACGAGCAGTACTTC
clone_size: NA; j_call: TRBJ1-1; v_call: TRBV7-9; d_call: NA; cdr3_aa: CASSHPMGETEAFF; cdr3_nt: TGTGCCAGCAGCCACCCGATGGGGGAAACTGAAGCTTTCTTT
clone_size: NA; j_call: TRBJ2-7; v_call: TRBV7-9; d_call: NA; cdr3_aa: CASSLPGGRGPSEQYF; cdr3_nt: TGTGCCAGCAGCTTGCCCGGAGGCAGGGGCCCTTCCGAGCAGTACTTC
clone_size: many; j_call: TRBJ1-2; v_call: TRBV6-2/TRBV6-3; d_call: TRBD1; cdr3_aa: CASRTGSDGYTF; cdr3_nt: TGTGCCAGCAGGACAGGGAGCGATGGCTACACCTTC
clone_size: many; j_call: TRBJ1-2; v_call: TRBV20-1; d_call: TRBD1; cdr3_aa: CSARAEGGSVYGYTF; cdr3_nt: TGCAGTGCTAGAGCGGAAGGGGGCTCGGTCTATGGCTACACCTTC
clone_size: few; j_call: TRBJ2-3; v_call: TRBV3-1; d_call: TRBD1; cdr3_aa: CASPLEGAERADTQYF; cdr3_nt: TGTGCCAGCCCCCTCGAGGGGGCGGAGAGGGCAGATACGCAGTATTTT
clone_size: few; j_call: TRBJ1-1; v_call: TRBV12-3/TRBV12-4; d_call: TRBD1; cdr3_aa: CASGQGGNTEAFF; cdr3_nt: TGTGCCAGTGGACAGGGAGGTAACACTGAAGCTTTCTTT
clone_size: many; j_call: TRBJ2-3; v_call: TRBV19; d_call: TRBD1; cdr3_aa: CASSMTGVVTDTQYF; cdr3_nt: TGTGCCAGTAGTATGACAGGGGTGGTAACAGATACGCAGTATTTT
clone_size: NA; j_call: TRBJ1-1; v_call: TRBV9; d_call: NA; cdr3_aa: CASSPQLGNTEAFF; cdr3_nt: TGTGCCAGCAGCCCCCAATTAGGGAACACTGAAGCTTTCTTT
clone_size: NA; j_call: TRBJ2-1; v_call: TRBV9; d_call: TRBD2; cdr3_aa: CANSEGLAGGESYNEQFF; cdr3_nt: TGTGCCAACAGCGAGGGACTAGCGGGAGGGGAATCCTACAATGAGCAGTTCTTC
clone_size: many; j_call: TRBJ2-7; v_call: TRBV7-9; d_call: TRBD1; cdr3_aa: CASSPQGARYEQYF; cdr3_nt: TGTGCCAGCAGCCCACAGGGGGCGAGGTACGAGCAGTACTTC
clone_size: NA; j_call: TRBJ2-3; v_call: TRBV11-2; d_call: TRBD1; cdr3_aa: CVSRRGTGLPDTQYF; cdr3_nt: TGTGTCAGCAGGCGGGGGACAGGGCTGCCAGATACGCAGTATTTT
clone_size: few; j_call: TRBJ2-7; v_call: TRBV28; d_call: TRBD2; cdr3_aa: CASSSPPGGRNYEQYF; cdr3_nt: TGTGCCAGCAGTTCCCCCCCTGGCGGGAGGAACTACGAGCAGTACTTC
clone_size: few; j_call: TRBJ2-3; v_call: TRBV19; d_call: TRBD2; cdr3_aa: CASSLAGSGTDTQYF; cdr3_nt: TGTGCCAGTAGTTTAGCGGGGAGCGGCACAGATACGCAGTATTTT
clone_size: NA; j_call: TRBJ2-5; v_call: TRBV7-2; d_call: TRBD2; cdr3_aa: CASSRDWTSGDQETQYF; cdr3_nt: TGTGCCAGCAGCCGCGATTGGACTAGCGGGGACCAAGAGACCCAGTACTTC
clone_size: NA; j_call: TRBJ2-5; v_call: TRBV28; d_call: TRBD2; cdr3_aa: CASSLGRLAGVETQYF; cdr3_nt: TGTGCCAGCAGTTTAGGGCGACTAGCGGGGGTTGAGACCCAGTACTTC
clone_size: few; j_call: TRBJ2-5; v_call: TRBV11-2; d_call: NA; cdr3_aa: CASRQGEETQYF; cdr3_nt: TGTGCCAGCAGACAAGGGGAAGAGACCCAGTACTTC
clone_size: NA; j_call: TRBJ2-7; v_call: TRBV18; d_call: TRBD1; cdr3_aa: CASSPSTGTGYEQYF; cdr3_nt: TGTGCCAGCTCACCATCTACGGGGACAGGGTACGAGCAGTACTTC